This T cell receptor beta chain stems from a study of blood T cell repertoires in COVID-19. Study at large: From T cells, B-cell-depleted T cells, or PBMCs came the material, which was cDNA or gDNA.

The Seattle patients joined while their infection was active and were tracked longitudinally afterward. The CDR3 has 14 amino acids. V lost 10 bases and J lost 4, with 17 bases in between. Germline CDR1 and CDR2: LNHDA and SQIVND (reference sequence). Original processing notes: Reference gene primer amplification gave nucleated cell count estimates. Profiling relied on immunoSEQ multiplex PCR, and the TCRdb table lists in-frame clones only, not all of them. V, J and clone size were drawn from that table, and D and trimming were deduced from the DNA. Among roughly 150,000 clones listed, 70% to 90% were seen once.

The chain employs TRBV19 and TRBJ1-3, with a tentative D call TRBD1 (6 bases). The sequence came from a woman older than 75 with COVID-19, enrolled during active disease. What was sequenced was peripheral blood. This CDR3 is CATTSQGLGNTIYF. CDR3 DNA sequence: TGTGCCACCACGTCTCAGGGGCTCGGAAACACCATATATTTT.